This T cell receptor beta chain was captured in a study of CD8 T cells in ankylosing spondylitis. The germline V and J ends were trimmed by 5 bases and 2 bases, with 16 bases remaining between them. The CDR3 contains 14 residues. In germline, CDR1 is DFQATT, CDR2 SNEGSKA (reference sequence). For TCR beta, libraries came from quantitative 5'-RACE with molecular barcodes. TCRdb re-called the 5' RACE reads through MiXCR, storing one row per CDR3 protein. The table has some 250,000 distinct CDR3 sequences, 20% to 30% seen once. This clonotype was observed at least ten times. The antigen remains unidentified. Study-wide results and limits: A TCR beta motif of roughly eight highly homologous variants seemed to mark ankylosing spondylitis blood. Several of the motif variants were reported before in synovial fluid and blood from reactive arthritis. Disease-associated clones were reportedly significantly overrepresented in matched ankylosing spondylitis synovial fluid.

The chain has TRBV20-1 and TRBJ2-7; D not certain. The clonotype comes from a male donor with ankylosing spondylitis or in good health (not recorded which). The sample consisted of blood, either unsorted or a sorted T cell fraction (not recorded which). This CDR3 is CSAPLGSSAYEQYF. CDR3 sequence (DNA): TGCAGTGCTCCCCTAGGAAGTTCGGCCTACGAGCAGTACTTC.